Below, 27 T cell receptor beta chains from the same sample are listed, as sequenced in a study of T cells in Graves' hyperthyroidism and ophthalmopathy. The CDR3 regions of TCR beta were amplified from RNA transcripts. HTBI primers were used for first-round RT-PCR of the TCR CDR3. TCRdb recomputed calls from the multiplex PCR reads with MiXCR, one row per CDR3 protein. The profile shows about 380,000 distinct CDR3 sequences, approximately 14% of them singletons. Sequenced: blood. Source of these receptors: a woman aged 60-70 years with Graves' hyperthyroidism.

This clonotype was observed many times. This chain uses TRBV20-1 with TRBJ2-5; the match to TRBD2 covers 10 bases. The CDR3 sequence is 17 residues long. V lost 6 bases to trimming and J lost 5 bases; unmatched junction nucleotides: 18. CDR1 and CDR2 from the germline V gene are DFQATT and SNEGSKA (reference sequence). The CDR3 loop is CSADRTSGRVWEETQYF. The CDR3 DNA follows: TGCAGTGCCGACCGCACCAGCGGGAGGGTTTGGGAGGAGACCCAGTACTTC.

As concerns this clonotype: This may stem from a read error, because a much larger clone lies one nucleotide away. The chain recombines TRBV9 with TRBJ2-6; the D gene is possibly TRBD1 (5 bases). The CDR3 covers 14 residues. Germline V gives CDR1 SGDLS, CDR2 YYNGEE. The CDR3 protein is CASRVHSGANILTF. For the CDR3, the DNA is TGTGCCAGCAGGGTTCACTCTGGGGCCAACATCCTGACTTTC.

This clonotype came up a few times. The chain recombines TRBV7-9 with TRBJ2-7; tentative D call: TRBD2 (5 bases). Between the trimmed V and J ends, which lost 0 bases and 7 bases, there was a span of 13 bases. The CDR3 extends over 14 amino acids. CDR1 is SEHNR, CDR2 FQNEAQ, per germline (reference sequence). The CDR3 region is CASSLAGRTGEQYF. CDR3 nucleotides: TGTGCCAGCAGCTTAGCAGGGAGAACGGGGGAGCAGTACTTC.

This clonotype came up many times. This chain links TRBV24-1 with TRBJ1-2; tentatively, D is TRBD1 (6 bases). Per germline, CDR1 KGHDR and CDR2 SFDVKD. This CDR3 contains 16 residues. Trimming took 4 bases from V and 4 from J, leaving 18 bases between them. CDR3 coding DNA: TGTGCCACCAGTGACCGCCCCGATACAGGGAGCTATGGCTACACCTTC. It encodes CATSDRPDTGSYGYTF.

This clonotype was seen ten or more times. The chain carries TRBV11-2 and TRBJ2-1, with D possibly matching TRBD1 (6 bases). The CDR3 is 17 residues long. CDR1 and CDR2 (germline): SGHAT, FQNNGV. Trimming stripped 4 bases from V and 7 bases from J, with 23 bases between. The CDR3 DNA sequence: TGTGCCAGCAGCTCCTATACAGGGAGTCGCTCCCCGAATGAGCAGTTCTTC. Residues: CASSSYTGSRSPNEQFF.

To note about this clonotype: This may stem from a read error, because a much larger clone lies one nucleotide away. The chain joins TRBV7-9 to TRBJ1-1; unclear D gene. Germline assignment: CDR1 SEHNR and CDR2 FQNEAQ (reference sequence). V lost 5 bases to trimming and J lost 10 bases, with 14 bases between them. The CDR3 length is 12 residues. The CDR3 coding sequence is TGTGCCAGCAGCCCCCCGAGCCCGGGAGCTTTCTTT. As protein: CASSPPSPGAFF.

This clonotype was seen ten or more times. This may come from a read error, since a much larger clone is one base off. The chain carries TRBV3-1 and TRBJ2-7, with TRBD2 identical over 9 bases. The CDR3 is 14 amino acids. Germline V lookup: CDR1 LGHDT, CDR2 YNNKEL (reference sequence). The CDR3 DNA reads TGTGCCGGCAGCCCCCATAGCGGGAGCTTCGAGCAGTACTTC. This sequence encodes CAGSPHSGSFEQYF.

The CDR3 reads CASSFTGGDEQFF. In DNA, the CDR3 is TGTGCCAGCAGTTTTACAGGGGGAGATGAGCAGTTCTTC. The chain carries TRBV12-3 or TRBV12-4 and TRBJ2-1, with 8 nucleotides matching TRBD1. Losses at the gene ends were 3 bases for V and 8 bases for J; bases not matched to a gene: 3. The CDR3 runs 13 residues.

A note on this clonotype: One end of the junction does not line up with germline, which may come from a read error. This chain uses TRBV9 with TRBJ2-2; 8 nucleotides agree with TRBD2. Germline lookup yields CDR1 SGDLS and CDR2 YYNGEE. This CDR3 comprises 16 residues. The DNA for the CDR3 is TGTGCCAGCAGCGTAGCAATTAGCGGGAACACCGGGAAGCTGTTTTTT. It yields the protein CASSVAISGNTGKLFF.

The gene calls are TRBV10-3 and TRBJ1-5; D is possibly TRBD1 (5 bases). V lost 10 bases and J 6 bases, leaving 13 bases between the germline ends. This CDR3 region has 12 residues. Germline V gene data show CDR1 as ENHRY and CDR2 as SYGVKD. The CDR3 nucleotides read TGTGCCAGCAGGGAGGAGGGTCAGCCCCAGCATTTT. It encodes CASREEGQPQHF.

This clonotype was seen a handful of times. The V and J genes are TRBV20-1 and TRBJ2-7; TRBD2 aligns across 9 bases. CDR1 is DFQATT and CDR2 is SNEGSKA in the germline V gene (reference sequence). Trimming took 4 bases from V and 6 from J; bases not matched to a gene: 10. CDR3 length equals 14 residues. Here the CDR3 reads CSATSLAGAGEQYF. For the CDR3, the DNA is TGCAGTGCTACCTCATTAGCGGGAGCTGGCGAGCAGTACTTC.

This clonotype was observed many times. The rearrangement joins TRBV10-2 to TRBJ2-1, with D possibly called TRBD1 or TRBD2 (5 bases each). The CDR3 is 15 residues long. Per germline, CDR1 WSHSY and CDR2 SAAADI. The V end lost 6 bases, the J end lost 4 bases, and 16 bases lay between the germline ends. Written as DNA, the CDR3 is TGCGCCAGCAGGGAAAGGGGCGGGCTATACAATGAGCAGTTCTTC. Amino acid sequence: CASRERGGLYNEQFF.

In its sample, this clonotype was seen many times. The V gene is TRBV12-3 or TRBV12-4, the J gene TRBJ2-7; D not resolved. The CDR3 consists of 14 residues. V was cut by 3 bases and J by 4 bases, with 13 bases left in between. This chain's CDR3 is CASSFIARGYEQYF. The CDR3 nucleotides read TGTGCCAGCAGTTTTATTGCGCGCGGTTACGAGCAGTACTTC.

Ten or more counts support this clonotype. The chain uses TRBV7-9 and TRBJ2-1, with D possibly matching TRBD2 (7 bases). This CDR3 has 14 amino acids. Germline assignment: CDR1 SEHNR and CDR2 FQNEAQ (reference sequence). V lost 4 bases, J lost 6 bases, and 13 bases lay in between. CDR3 sequence reads: CASSWGGGFNEQFF. The CDR3 DNA follows: TGTGCCAGCAGCTGGGGAGGGGGATTCAATGAGCAGTTCTTC.

V usage is TRBV5-1 and J usage is TRBJ2-7, with 10 bases that match TRBD2. V lost 3 bases and J lost 0; bases outside the gene matches: 3. This CDR3 comprises 15 residues. Germline V gene lookup returns CDR1 SGHRS and CDR2 YFSETQ. As DNA, the CDR3 is TGCGCCAGCAGCTGGGCTAGCGGGAGCTCCTACGAGCAGTACTTC. This translates into CASSWASGSSYEQYF.

This clonotype was counted at least ten times. The chain employs TRBV14 and TRBJ2-7, with D perhaps matching TRBD1 (5 bases). Germline CDR1 SGHDN, CDR2 FVKESK. V gave up 1 base and J gave up 0 bases, with 7 bases separating them. There are 14 residues in the CDR3. The CDR3 coding sequence is TGTGCCAGCAGCCAAGCCGGACACTCCTACGAGCAGTACTTC. Protein sequence: CASSQAGHSYEQYF. Filled out from reference TRBV14 and TRBJ2-7, the complete variable domain reads EAGVTQFPSHSVIEKGQTVTLRCDPISGHDNLYWYRRVMGKEIKFLLHFVKESKQDESGMPNNRFLAERTGGTYSTLKVQPAELEDSGVYFCASSQAGHSYEQYFGPGTRLTVT.

This clonotype has a count of ten or more. J is TRBJ2-3 and V is TRBV24-1, with 7 positions matching TRBD1. Germline V gene data show CDR1 as KGHDR and CDR2 as SFDVKD. The CDR3 covers 14 residues. J lost 5 bases, V lost 4 bases, and 5 bases had no gene match. The CDR3, as DNA: TGTGCCACCAGTGACGCTAACAGGGGAGATACGCAGTATTTT. Residues: CATSDANRGDTQYF.

The chain employs TRBV5-1 and TRBJ2-7, with TRBD2 identical over 7 bases. CDR1 is SGHRS and CDR2 is YFSETQ in the germline V gene. The CDR3 is 17 amino acids. Unmatched junction bases numbered 11, after V lost 1 base and J lost 1 base. CDR3 DNA sequence: TGCGCCAGCAGCTTGTTTGGGGGGGGGGAGCCGTCCTACGAGCAGTACTTC. Protein: CASSLFGGGEPSYEQYF.

This clonotype has ten or more counts. This chain uses TRBV18 with TRBJ2-3; D is undetermined. V lost 3 bases and J 6 bases, leaving 13 bases between the germline ends. The CDR3 is 14 amino acids. CDR1 is KGHSH and CDR2 is LQKENI in the germline V gene. Written as DNA, the CDR3 is TGTGCCAGCTCACCTCTAGTCGAAGCGGATACGCAGTATTTT. It yields the protein CASSPLVEADTQYF.

This clonotype occurred many times. This chain links TRBV3-1 with TRBJ2-7, with no clear D. CDR3 length: 12 residues. Trimming shortened V by 4 bases and J by 5 bases, and 9 bases separated the two germline ends. Germline CDR1 reads LGHDT; CDR2 reads YNNKEL (reference sequence). CDR3 in DNA: TGTGCCAGCAGCCGCGCGAACCACGAGCAGTACTTC. This codes for CASSRANHEQYF.

The genes are TRBV5-4 and TRBJ2-1, with 10 bases aligning to TRBD2. From germline, CDR1 is SGHNT and CDR2 YYREEE (reference sequence). The CDR3 covers 13 residues. Trimming cost V 4 bases and J 7 bases; bases outside gene matches: 2. This CDR3 reads CASSRGLANEQFF. The DNA of the CDR3 is TGTGCCAGCAGCCGGGGACTAGCGAATGAGCAGTTCTTC.

This clonotype was seen repeatedly, ten times or more. V gene TRBV5-1 combines with J gene TRBJ2-1; TRBD2 aligns across 10 bases. V dropped 0 bases and J dropped 7; count of bases not matched to a gene: 7. The CDR3 contains 16 residues. CDR1 and CDR2 (germline): SGHRS, YFSETQ. CDR3 sequence: CASSLESSGSNNEQFF. CDR3 DNA: TGCGCCAGCAGCTTGGAGTCTAGCGGGAGTAATAATGAGCAGTTCTTC.

This clonotype was found many times. The chain combines TRBV2 with TRBJ1-1, with D possibly TRBD1 on 6 matching bases. CDR3 length: 13 amino acids. CDR1 and CDR2 (germline): SNHLY, FYNNEI. The V end lost 5 bases, the J end lost 1 base, and 8 bases lay between the germline ends. The CDR3 is CASSRDKNTEAFF. The CDR3 region has the DNA TGTGCCAGCAGTAGGGACAAGAACACTGAAGCTTTCTTT.

V usage is TRBV5-1 and J usage is TRBJ2-1, with 8 bases matching TRBD1. The CDR3 is 13 amino acids. The V gene's germline CDR1 is SGHRS and CDR2 YFSETQ. V dropped 4 bases and J dropped 7; count of bases not matched to a gene: 4. CDR3 protein: CASSITGGNEQFF. The CDR3 coding sequence is TGCGCCAGCAGCATCACAGGGGGAAATGAGCAGTTCTTC.

This clonotype came up a few times. CDR3 residues: CASSPSLTSGSSYNEQFF. CDR3 coding DNA: TGTGCCAGCAGCCCCTCCCTAACTAGCGGGAGCTCCTACAATGAGCAGTTCTTC. This sequence joins TRBV4-2 and TRBJ2-1; 11 nucleotides match TRBD2. Germline assignment: CDR1 LGHNA and CDR2 YNFKEQ. The CDR3 runs to 18 residues. J gave up 0 bases and V 4 bases, and 8 bases lay outside the gene matches.

CDR3 loop: CASSLDGTNEKLFF. Written as DNA, the CDR3 is TGTGCCAGCAGCTTAGACGGGACTAATGAAAAACTGTTTTTT. The rearrangement joins TRBV7-9 to TRBJ1-4; D ambiguous. The CDR3 contains 14 residues. The ends were cut back, 1 base at V and 2 bases at J, with 5 bases in the middle. The germline CDR1 and CDR2 sequences are SEHNR and FQNEAQ (reference sequence).

In its sample, this clonotype was seen a few times. The genes are TRBV5-1 and TRBJ2-2; 9 bases fit TRBD2. The CDR3 covers 15 residues. V was pared by 3 bases and J by 2 bases, with 2 bases of the junction left unmatched. CDR1 SGHRS and CDR2 YFSETQ come from the germline V gene. CDR3 amino acids: CASSSTSGNTGELFF. The CDR3 bases are TGCGCCAGCAGCTCGACTAGCGGTAACACCGGGGAGCTGTTTTTT. Looking up the rest from reference TRBV5-1 and TRBJ2-2 gives the full variable domain: KAGVTQTPRYLIKTRGQQVTLSCSPISGHRSVSWYQQTPGQGLQFLFEYFSETQRNKGNFPGRFSGRQFSNSRSEMNVSTLELGDSALYLCASSSTSGNTGELFFGEGSRLTVL.